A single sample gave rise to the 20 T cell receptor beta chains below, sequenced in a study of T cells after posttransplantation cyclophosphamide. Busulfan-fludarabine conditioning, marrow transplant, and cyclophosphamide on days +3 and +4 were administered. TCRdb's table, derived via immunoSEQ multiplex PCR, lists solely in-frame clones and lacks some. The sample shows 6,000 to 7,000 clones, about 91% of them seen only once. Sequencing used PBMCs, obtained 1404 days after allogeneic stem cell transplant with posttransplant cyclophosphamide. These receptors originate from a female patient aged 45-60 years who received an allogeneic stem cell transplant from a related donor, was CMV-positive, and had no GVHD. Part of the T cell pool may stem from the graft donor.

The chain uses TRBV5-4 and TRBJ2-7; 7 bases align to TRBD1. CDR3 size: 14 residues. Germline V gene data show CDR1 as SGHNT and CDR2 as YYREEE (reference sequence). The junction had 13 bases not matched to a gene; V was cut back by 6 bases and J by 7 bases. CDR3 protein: CASKPAGTDREQYF. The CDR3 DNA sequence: TGTGCCAGCAAACCAGCCGGGACAGATCGAGAGCAGTACTTC.

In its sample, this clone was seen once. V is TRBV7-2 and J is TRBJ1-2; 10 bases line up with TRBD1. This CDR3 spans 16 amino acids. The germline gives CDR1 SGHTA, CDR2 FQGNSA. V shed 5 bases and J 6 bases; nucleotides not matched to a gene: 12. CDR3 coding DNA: TGTGCCAGCAGCCGACCCACCCCGGGACAGGGGAATGGCTACACCTTC. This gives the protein CASSRPTPGQGNGYTF.

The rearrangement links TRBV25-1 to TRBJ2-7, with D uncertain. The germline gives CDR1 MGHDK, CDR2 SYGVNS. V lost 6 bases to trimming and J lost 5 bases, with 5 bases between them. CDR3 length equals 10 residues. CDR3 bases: TGTGCCAGCAGGGCCGACGAGCAGTACTTC. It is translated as CASRADEQYF.

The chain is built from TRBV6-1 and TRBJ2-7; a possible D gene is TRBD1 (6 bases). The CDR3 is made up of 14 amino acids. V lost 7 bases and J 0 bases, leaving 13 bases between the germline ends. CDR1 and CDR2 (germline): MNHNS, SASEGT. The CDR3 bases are TGTGCCAGCACCCGGGACACCATCTCCTACGAGCAGTACTTC. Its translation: CASTRDTISYEQYF.

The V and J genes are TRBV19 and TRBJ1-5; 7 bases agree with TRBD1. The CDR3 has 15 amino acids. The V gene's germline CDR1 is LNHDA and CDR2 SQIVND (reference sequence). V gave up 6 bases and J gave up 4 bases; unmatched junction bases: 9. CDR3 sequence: CASRTNTGVNQPQHF. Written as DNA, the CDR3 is TGTGCCAGTAGAACAAACACAGGGGTGAATCAGCCCCAGCATTTT. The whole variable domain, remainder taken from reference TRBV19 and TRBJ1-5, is DGGITQSPKYLFRKEGQNVTLSCEQNLNHDAMYWYRQDPGQGLRLIYYSQIVNDFQKGDIAEGYSVSREKKESFPLTVTSAQKNPTAFYLCASRTNTGVNQPQHFGDGTRLSIL.

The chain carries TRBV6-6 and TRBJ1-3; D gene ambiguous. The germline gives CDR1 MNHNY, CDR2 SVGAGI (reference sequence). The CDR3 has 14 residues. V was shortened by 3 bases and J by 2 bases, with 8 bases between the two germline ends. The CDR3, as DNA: TGTGCCAGCAGTTATGGGGAGGCTGGAAACACCATATATTTT. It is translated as CASSYGEAGNTIYF.

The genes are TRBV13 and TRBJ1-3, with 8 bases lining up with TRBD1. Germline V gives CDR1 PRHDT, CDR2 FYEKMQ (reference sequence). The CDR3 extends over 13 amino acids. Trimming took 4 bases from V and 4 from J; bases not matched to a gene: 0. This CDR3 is CASSWDRGNTIYF. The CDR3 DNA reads TGTGCCAGCAGCTGGGACAGGGGAAACACCATATATTTT.

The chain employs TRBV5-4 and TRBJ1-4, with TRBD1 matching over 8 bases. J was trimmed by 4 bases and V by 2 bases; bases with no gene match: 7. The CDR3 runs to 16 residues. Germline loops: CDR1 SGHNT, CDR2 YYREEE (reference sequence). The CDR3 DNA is TGTGCCAGCAGCTTTTTTTCGGGACAGGTTAATGAAAAACTGTTTTTT. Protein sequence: CASSFFSGQVNEKLFF.

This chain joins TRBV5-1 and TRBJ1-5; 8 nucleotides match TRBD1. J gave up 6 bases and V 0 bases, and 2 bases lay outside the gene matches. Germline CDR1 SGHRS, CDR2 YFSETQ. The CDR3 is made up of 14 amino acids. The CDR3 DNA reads TGCGCCAGCAGCTTGGGACAGGGGAGTCAGCCCCAGCATTTT. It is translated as CASSLGQGSQPQHF.

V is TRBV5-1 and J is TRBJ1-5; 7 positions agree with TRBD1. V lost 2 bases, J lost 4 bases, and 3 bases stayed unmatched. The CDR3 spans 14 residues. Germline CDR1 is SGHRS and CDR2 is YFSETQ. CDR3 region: CASSLGTANQPQHF. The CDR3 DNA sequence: TGCGCCAGCAGCTTAGGGACAGCTAATCAGCCCCAGCATTTT.

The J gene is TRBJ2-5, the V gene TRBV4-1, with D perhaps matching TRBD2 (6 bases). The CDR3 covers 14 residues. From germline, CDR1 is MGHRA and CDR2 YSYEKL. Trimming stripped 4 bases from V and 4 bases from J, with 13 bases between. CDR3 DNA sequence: TGCGCCAGCAGCCCACCGGGAGTCCGAGAGACCCAGTACTTC. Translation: CASSPPGVRETQYF.

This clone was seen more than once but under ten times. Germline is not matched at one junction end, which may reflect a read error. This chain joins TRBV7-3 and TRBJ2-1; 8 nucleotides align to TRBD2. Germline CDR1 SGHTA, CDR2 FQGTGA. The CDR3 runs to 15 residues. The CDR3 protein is CASSLTGTRAPQRVF. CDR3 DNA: TGTGCCAGCAGCTTAACCGGGACTAGAGCCCCCCAACGGGTCTTC.

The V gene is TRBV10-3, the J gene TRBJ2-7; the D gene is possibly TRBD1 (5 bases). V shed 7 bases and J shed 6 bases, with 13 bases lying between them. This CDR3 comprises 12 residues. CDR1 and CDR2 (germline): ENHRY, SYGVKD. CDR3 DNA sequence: TGTGCCATCAACGCGTTAGGGGCCGAGCAGTACTTC. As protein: CAINALGAEQYF.

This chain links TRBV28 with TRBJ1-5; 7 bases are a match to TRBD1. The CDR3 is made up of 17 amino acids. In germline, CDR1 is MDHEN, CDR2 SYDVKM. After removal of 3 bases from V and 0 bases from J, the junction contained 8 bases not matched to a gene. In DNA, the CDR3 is TGTGCCAGCAGTTTTTGGCTCAGGGGGGATAGCAATCAGCCCCAGCATTTT. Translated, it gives CASSFWLRGDSNQPQHF.

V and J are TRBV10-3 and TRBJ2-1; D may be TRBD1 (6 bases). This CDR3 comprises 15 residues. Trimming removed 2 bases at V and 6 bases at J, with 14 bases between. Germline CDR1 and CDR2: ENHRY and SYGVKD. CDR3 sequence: CAISEGQGLVNEQFF. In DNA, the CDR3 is TGTGCCATCAGTGAGGGGCAGGGGTTGGTCAATGAGCAGTTCTTC.

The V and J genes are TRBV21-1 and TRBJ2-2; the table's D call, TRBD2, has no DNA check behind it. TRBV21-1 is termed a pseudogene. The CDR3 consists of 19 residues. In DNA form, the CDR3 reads TGTGCCAGCAGCAAAAAGACTAGCGGGAGGGCCGAGGACACCGGGGAGCTGTTTTTT. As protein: CASSKKTSGRAEDTGELFF.

CDR3 protein: CASSQDDAEQYF. DNA of the CDR3: TGCGCCAGCAGCCAAGATGATGCGGAGCAGTACTTC. The V call is TRBV4-1, the J call TRBJ2-7; D not certain. Trimming took off 0 bases at V and 7 bases at J, with 7 bases between the two ends. The CDR3 consists of 12 residues. Germline lookup yields CDR1 MGHRA and CDR2 YSYEKL.

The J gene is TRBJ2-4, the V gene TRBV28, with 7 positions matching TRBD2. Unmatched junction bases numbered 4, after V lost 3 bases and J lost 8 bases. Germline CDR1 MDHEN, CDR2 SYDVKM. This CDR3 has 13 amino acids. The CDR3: CASSFSGGDIQYF. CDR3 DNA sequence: TGTGCCAGCAGTTTCTCGGGGGGTGACATTCAGTACTTC.

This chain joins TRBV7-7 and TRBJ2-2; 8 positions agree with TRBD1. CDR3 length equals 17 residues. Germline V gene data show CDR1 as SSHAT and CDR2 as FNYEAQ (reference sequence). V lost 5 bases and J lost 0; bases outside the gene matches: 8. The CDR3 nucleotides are TGTGCCAGCAGCCCATCCCCGGACAGGGCGAACACCGGGGAGCTGTTTTTT. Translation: CASSPSPDRANTGELFF.

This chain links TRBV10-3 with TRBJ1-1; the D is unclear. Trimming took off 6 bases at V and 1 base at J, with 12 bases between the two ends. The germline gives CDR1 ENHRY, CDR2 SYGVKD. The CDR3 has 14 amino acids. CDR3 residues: CAIRGSAGNTEAFF. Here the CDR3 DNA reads TGTGCCATCAGGGGGTCCGCGGGGAACACTGAAGCTTTCTTT.